Here is one T cell receptor (beta chain) with its context. Its specificity is not known. The data derive from a study of beta chain features in type 1 diabetes. CD4+ naive, central memory, regulatory and stem cell-like memory cells were sorted via CD45RO/CCR7/CD25/CD127/CD95/CD27. Whole-study results and caveats: All four CD4+ subsets of Type 1 diabetes patients contained TCRB CDR3s that were moderately but significantly shorter.

Sequenced material consisted of expressed TCRB transcripts (all of the isolated RNA was reverse transcribed). The repertoire was sequenced with immunoSEQ multiplex PCR; TCRdb's copy has only in-frame clones and lacks some. The sample gives about 25,000 clones, about 45% of which show up once; 0.3% to 0.35% is in the top ten. Sequencing was performed on stem cell memory CD4+ T cells from blood. The TCR comes from a young man with type 1 diabetes.

Here the CDR3 reads CASSPGQQVGQETQYF. CDR3 DNA sequence: TGCGCCAGCAGCCCGGGACAGCAAGTCGGTCAAGAGACCCAGTACTTC. The chain joins TRBV5-1 to TRBJ2-5, with 7 bases fitting TRBD1. Germline CDR1 SGHRS, CDR2 YFSETQ. The CDR3 loop spans 16 amino acids. Unmatched junction bases numbered 11, after V lost 4 bases and J lost 2 bases.